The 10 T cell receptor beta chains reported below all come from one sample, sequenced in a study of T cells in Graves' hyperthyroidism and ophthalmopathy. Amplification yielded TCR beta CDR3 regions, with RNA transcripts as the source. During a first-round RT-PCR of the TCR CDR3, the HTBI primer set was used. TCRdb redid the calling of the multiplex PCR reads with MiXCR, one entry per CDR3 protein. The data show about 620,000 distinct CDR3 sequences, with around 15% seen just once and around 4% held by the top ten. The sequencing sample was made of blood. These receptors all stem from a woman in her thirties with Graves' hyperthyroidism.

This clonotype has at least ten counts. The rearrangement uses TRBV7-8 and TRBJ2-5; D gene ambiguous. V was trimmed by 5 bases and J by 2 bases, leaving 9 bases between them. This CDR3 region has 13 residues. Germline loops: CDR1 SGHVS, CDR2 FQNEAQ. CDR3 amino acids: CASSADQQETQYF. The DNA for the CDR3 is TGTGCCAGCAGCGCGGACCAGCAAGAGACCCAGTACTTC.

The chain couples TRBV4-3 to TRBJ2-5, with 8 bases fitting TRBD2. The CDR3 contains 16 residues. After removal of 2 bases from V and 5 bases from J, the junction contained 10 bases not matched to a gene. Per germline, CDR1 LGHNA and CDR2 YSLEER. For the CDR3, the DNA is TGCGCCAGCAGCCAATCGATGGTAGCGGGAAGGGAGACCCAGTACTTC. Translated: CASSQSMVAGRETQYF.

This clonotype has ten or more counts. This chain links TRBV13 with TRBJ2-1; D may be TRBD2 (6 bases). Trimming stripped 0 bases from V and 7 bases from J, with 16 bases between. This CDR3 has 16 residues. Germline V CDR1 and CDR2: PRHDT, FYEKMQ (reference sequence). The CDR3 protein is CASSLGQKGLGNEQFF. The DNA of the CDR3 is TGTGCCAGCAGCTTAGGCCAGAAGGGACTGGGGAATGAGCAGTTCTTC.

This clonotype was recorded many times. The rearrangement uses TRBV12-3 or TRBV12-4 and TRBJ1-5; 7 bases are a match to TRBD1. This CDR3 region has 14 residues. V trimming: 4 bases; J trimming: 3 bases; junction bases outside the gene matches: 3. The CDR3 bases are TGTGCCAGCAGTTCGGGACAGTCCAATCAGCCCCAGCATTTT. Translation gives CASSSGQSNQPQHF.

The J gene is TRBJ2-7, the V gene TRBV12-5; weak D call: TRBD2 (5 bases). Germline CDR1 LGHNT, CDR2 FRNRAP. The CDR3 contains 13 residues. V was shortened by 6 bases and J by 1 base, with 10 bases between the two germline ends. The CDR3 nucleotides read TGTGCTAGTGGGCCCCCGGGATCCTACGAGCAGTACTTC. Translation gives CASGPPGSYEQYF.

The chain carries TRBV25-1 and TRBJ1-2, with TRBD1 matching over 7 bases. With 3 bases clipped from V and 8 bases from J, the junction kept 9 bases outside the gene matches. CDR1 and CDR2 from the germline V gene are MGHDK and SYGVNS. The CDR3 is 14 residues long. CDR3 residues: CASSEFRQGMGYTF. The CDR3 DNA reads TGTGCCAGCAGTGAGTTCCGACAGGGTATGGGCTACACCTTC.

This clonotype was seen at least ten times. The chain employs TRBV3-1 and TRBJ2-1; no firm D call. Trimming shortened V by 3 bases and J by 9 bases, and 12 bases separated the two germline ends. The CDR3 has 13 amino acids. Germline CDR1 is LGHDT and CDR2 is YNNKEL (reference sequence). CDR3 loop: CASSQPELGEQFF. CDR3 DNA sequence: TGTGCCAGCAGCCAGCCGGAGTTGGGTGAGCAGTTCTTC.

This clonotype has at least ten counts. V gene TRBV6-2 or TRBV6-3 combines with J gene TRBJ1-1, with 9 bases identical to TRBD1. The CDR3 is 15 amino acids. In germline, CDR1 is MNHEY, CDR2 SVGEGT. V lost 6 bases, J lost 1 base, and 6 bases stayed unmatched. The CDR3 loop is CASREVGQGNTEAFF. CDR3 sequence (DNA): TGTGCCAGCAGAGAAGTGGGACAGGGGAACACTGAAGCTTTCTTT.

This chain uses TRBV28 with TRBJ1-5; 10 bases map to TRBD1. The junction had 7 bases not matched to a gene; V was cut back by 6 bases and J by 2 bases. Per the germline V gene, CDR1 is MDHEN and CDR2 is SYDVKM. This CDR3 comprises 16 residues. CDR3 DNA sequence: TGTGCCAGCAGCCGCTGGACAGGGGGACGCAATCAGCCCCAGCATTTT. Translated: CASSRWTGGRNQPQHF. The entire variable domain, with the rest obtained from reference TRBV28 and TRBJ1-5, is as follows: DVKVTQSSRYLVKRTGEKVFLECVQDMDHENMFWYRQDPGLGLRLIYFSYDVKMKEKGDIPEGYSVSREKKERFSLILESASTNQTSMYLCASSRWTGGRNQPQHFGDGTRLSIL.

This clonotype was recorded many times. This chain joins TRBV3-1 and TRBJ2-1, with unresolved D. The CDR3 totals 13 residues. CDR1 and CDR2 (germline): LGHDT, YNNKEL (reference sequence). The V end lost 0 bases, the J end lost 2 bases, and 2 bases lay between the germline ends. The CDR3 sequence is CASSQETYNEQFF. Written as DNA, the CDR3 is TGTGCCAGCAGCCAAGAAACCTACAATGAGCAGTTCTTC.